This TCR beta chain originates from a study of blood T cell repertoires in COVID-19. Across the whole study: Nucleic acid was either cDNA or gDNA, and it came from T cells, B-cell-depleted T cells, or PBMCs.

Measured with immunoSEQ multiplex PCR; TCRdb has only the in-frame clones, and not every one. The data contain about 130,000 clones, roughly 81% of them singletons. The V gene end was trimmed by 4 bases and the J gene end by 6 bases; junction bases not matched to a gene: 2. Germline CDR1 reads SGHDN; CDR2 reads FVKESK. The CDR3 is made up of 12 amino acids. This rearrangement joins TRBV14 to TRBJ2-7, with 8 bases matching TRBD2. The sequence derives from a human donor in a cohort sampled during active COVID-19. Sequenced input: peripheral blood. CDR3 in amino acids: CASSPRGGEQYF. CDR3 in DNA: TGTGCCAGCAGCCCCCGGGGGGGCGAGCAGTACTTC.